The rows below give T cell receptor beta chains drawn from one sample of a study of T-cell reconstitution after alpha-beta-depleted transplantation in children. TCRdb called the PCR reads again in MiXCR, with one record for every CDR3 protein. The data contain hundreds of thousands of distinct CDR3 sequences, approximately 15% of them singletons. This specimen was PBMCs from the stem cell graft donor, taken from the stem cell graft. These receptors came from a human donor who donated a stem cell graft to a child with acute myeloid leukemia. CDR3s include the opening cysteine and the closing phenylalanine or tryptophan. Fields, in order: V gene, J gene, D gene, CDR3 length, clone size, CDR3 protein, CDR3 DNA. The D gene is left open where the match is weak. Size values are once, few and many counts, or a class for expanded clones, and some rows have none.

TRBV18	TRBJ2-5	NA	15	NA	CASSPPTHYQETQYF	TGTGCCAGCTCACCACCAACACACTACCAAGAGACCCAGTACTTC
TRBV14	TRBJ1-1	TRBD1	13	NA	CASSPRGQAEAFF	TGTGCCAGCAGTCCCAGGGGGCAAGCTGAAGCTTTCTTT
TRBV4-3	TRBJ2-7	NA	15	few	CASSQDLDSAYEQYF	TGCGCCAGCAGCCAAGACCTGGACAGCGCCTACGAGCAGTACTTC
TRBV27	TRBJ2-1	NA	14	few	CASSKAGSYNEQFF	TGTGCCAGCAGTAAGGCAGGATCCTACAATGAGCAGTTCTTC
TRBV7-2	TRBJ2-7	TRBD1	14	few	CASSNRGHRYEQYF	TGTGCCAGCAGCAACAGGGGGCACCGTTACGAGCAGTACTTC
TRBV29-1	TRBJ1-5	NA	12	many	CSVGQDNQPQHF	TGCAGCGTTGGACAGGATAATCAGCCCCAGCATTTT
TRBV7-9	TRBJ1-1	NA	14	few	CASNPVGLNTEAFF	TGTGCCAGCAACCCTGTAGGGTTGAACACTGAAGCTTTCTTT
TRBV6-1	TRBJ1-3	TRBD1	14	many	CASRETGSGNTIYF	TGTGCCAGCAGAGAGACAGGGTCTGGAAACACCATATATTTT
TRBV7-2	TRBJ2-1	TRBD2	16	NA	CASSPWTSGYLNEQFF	TGTGCCAGCAGCCCTTGGACTAGCGGATACTTAAATGAGCAGTTCTTC
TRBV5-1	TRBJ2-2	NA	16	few	CASSENSERNTGELFF	TGCGCCAGCAGCGAAAACTCCGAGAGGAACACCGGGGAGCTGTTTTTT
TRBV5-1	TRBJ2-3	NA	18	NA	CASSLVAGSFLSTDTQYF	TGCGCCAGCAGCTTGGTCGCGGGGAGTTTCCTTAGCACAGATACGCAGTATTTT
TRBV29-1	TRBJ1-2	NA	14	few	CSVEDDKFGYGYTF	TGCAGCGTTGAAGATGACAAATTCGGCTATGGCTACACCTTC
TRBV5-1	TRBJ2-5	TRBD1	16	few	CASSYLNTDREETQYF	TGCGCCAGCAGCTACCTGAACACGGACAGGGAAGAGACCCAGTACTTC
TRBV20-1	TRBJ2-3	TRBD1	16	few	CSARGQDRGRTDTQYF	TGCAGTGCCCGGGGTCAGGACAGGGGGCGCACAGATACGCAGTATTTT
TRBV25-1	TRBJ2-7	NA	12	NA	CASSEVRHEQYF	TGTGCCAGCAGTGAGGTCAGGCACGAGCAGTACTTC
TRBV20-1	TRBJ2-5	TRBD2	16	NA	CSARDLRGVERETQYF	TGCAGTGCTAGAGATTTGCGGGGGGTAGAGCGAGAGACCCAGTACTTC
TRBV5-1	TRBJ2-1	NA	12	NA	CASKLTGYEQFF	TGCGCCAGCAAACTAACAGGGTATGAGCAGTTCTTC
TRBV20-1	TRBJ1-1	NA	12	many	CSARTLNTEAFF	TGCAGTGCGCGTACACTGAACACTGAAGCTTTCTTT
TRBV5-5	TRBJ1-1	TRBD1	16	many	CASSLVGTGLNTEAFF	TGTGCCAGCAGCTTGGTGGGGACAGGGCTGAACACTGAAGCTTTCTTT
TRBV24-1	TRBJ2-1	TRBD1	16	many	CATSDYPGQGRNEQFF	TGTGCCACCAGTGATTACCCCGGACAGGGACGAAATGAGCAGTTCTTC
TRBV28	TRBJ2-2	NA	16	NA	CASSQLGGSNTGELFF	TGTGCCAGCAGCCAACTAGGGGGGTCGAACACCGGGGAGCTGTTTTTT
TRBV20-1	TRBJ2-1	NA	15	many	CSASLQGRSYNEQFF	TGCAGTGCTAGCCTGCAAGGCCGCTCCTACAATGAGCAGTTCTTC
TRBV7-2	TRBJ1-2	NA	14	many	CASSLGPGGGGYTF	TGTGCCAGCAGCTTAGGTCCGGGAGGGGGTGGCTACACCTTC
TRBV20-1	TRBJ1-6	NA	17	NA	CSAGPGRLAINNSPLHF	TGCAGTGCTGGGCCGGGACGGCTAGCGATCAATAATTCACCCCTCCACTTT
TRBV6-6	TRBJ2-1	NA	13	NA	CASGGVPYNEQFF	TGTGCCTCCGGCGGGGTTCCCTACAATGAGCAGTTCTTC
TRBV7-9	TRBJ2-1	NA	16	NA	CASSLLDQDSYNEQFF	TGTGCCAGCAGCCTACTAGACCAGGACTCCTACAATGAGCAGTTCTTC